The clone carrying this TCR beta chain was detected only once. This sample was taken from a study of blood T cell repertoires in COVID-19. Study summary: Donors in the United States, Italy and Spain gave samples during acute or convalescent COVID-19. The analysed material was cDNA or gDNA that came from T cells, B-cell-depleted T cells, or PBMCs.

Germline CDR1 reads SQVTM; CDR2 reads ANQGSEA. This CDR3 comprises 11 residues. V lost 5 bases and J lost 8, with 12 bases in between. Under the authors' procedure: Reference gene primers were amplified, and this amplification served to estimate nucleated cell counts. Produced via immunoSEQ multiplex PCR; TCRdb's table is partial and in-frame only. V and J calls and clone size follow that table, whereas D and trimming were derived from the DNA. The table has about 220,000 clones, roughly 84% seen once. The TCR sequence derives from a man aged 45 to 65 with active or convalescent COVID-19. This rearrangement joins TRBV29-1 to TRBJ1-2; D not resolved. The sequenced material came from peripheral blood. The CDR3: CSVTGNGGYTF. The CDR3 DNA reads TGCAGCGTTACGGGGAATGGAGGCTACACCTTC.